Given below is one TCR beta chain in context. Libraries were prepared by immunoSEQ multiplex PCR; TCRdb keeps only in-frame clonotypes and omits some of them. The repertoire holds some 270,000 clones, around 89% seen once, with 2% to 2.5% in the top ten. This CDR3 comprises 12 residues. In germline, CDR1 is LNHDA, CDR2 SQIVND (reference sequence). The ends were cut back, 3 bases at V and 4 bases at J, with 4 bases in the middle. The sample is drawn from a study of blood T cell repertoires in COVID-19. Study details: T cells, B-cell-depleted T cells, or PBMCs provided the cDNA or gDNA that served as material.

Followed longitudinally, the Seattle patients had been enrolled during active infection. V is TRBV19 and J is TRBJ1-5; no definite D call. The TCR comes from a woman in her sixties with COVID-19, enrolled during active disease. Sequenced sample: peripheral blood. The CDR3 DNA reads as TGTGCCAGTAGTATTTTAAATCAGCCCCAGCATTTT. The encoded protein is CASSILNQPQHF.